This entry lists 5 T cell receptor beta chains sequenced from one sample in a study of cytomegalovirus exposure and HLA in healthy donors. The PCR had 60 Vbeta and 13 Jbeta primers. The method was immunoSEQ multiplex PCR; TCRdb's version includes in-frame clones alone and lacks a portion of them. The table has some 200,000 clones, approximately 82% seen once. The sequenced sample consisted of PBMCs. Receptors were obtained from a woman aged 35 to 49 in good health and CMV-seronegative.

V is TRBV7-9 and J is TRBJ2-5, with 7 bases lining up with TRBD1. The V segment lost 5 bases and the J segment 6 bases; nucleotides outside the gene matches: 15. The CDR3 covers 16 residues. The germline V gene encodes CDR1 SEHNR and CDR2 FQNEAQ (reference sequence). In DNA, the CDR3 is TGTGCCAGCAGCCTACTAACCCCGACAGGGTCCCAGACCCAGTACTTC. Translated, it gives CASSLLTPTGSQTQYF.

The rearrangement links TRBV28 to TRBJ2-5; 9 nucleotides line up with TRBD2. The CDR3 covers 16 residues. V shed 6 bases, J shed 3 bases, and the junction held 11 bases outside the gene matches. CDR1 MDHEN and CDR2 SYDVKM come from the germline V gene. The CDR3 region has the DNA TGTGCCAGCAGCGCCCCCCTAGCGGGGTCTAAAGAGACCCAGTACTTC. Its protein is CASSAPLAGSKETQYF.

This clone was counted a single time. The rearrangement joins TRBV6-5 to TRBJ1-6; D is unresolved. In germline, CDR1 is MNHEY, CDR2 SVGAGI. The CDR3 has 14 amino acids. V was shortened by 4 bases and J by 2 bases, with 6 bases between the two germline ends. The CDR3 region has the DNA TGTGCCAGCAGTTCCCCGGCCTATAATTCACCCCTCCACTTT. Its protein is CASSSPAYNSPLHF.

CDR3 loop: CASSGRDRELFF. DNA of the CDR3: TGTGCCAGCAGCGGACGAGACAGGGAGCTGTTTTTT. The gene calls are TRBV9 and TRBJ2-2; D remains unclear. Germline values: CDR1 SGDLS, CDR2 YYNGEE. The CDR3 is 12 amino acids. Trimming took 3 bases from V and 9 from J, leaving 9 bases between them.

The rearrangement links TRBV9 to TRBJ1-3; D not certain. The V end lost 6 bases, the J end lost 2 bases, and 9 bases lay between the germline ends. The CDR3 totals 13 residues. Looked up from germline, CDR1 is SGDLS and CDR2 is YYNGEE. The CDR3 DNA reads TGTGCCAGCACGGGAGGAACTGGAAACACCATATATTTT. Amino acid sequence: CASTGGTGNTIYF.